A selection of T cell receptor beta chains follows, all from one sample in a study of blood T cell repertoires in COVID-19. Profiled with immunoSEQ multiplex PCR; TCRdb holds only in-frame clones, not every one. The profile shows roughly 190,000 clones, about 85% of them singletons. The sequenced sample consisted of peripheral blood. The receptors were sampled from a woman in her 70s with COVID-19, enrolled during active disease. The CDR3 runs from the conserved cysteine through the conserved F or W. The order of the fields is CDR3 length, clone size, J gene, D gene, V gene, CDR3 protein, CDR3 DNA. The D gene is left open where the match is weak. Size values are once, few and many counts, or a class for expanded clones, and some rows have none.

cdr3_length: 14; clone_size: many; j_call: TRBJ1-5; d_call: .; v_call: TRBV5-6; cdr3_aa: CASSGQNSNQPQHF; cdr3_nt: TGTGCCAGCAGTGGACAGAATAGCAATCAGCCCCAGCATTTT
cdr3_length: 15; clone_size: .; j_call: TRBJ1-1; d_call: .; v_call: TRBV10-3; cdr3_aa: CAIRNFSYKNTEAFF; cdr3_nt: TGTGCCATCAGGAACTTTTCTTATAAGAACACTGAAGCTTTCTTT
cdr3_length: 16; clone_size: .; j_call: TRBJ2-2; d_call: TRBD2; v_call: TRBV11-1; cdr3_aa: CASLRTSGRNTGELFF; cdr3_nt: TGTGCCAGCTTACGTACTAGCGGGAGGAACACCGGGGAGCTGTTTTTT
cdr3_length: 12; clone_size: .; j_call: TRBJ1-2; d_call: .; v_call: TRBV6-5; cdr3_aa: CASSGSNYGYTF; cdr3_nt: TGTGCCAGCTCAGGGTCTAACTATGGCTACACCTTC
cdr3_length: 13; clone_size: .; j_call: TRBJ2-7; d_call: TRBD1; v_call: TRBV5-1; cdr3_aa: CASSFGQAAEQYF; cdr3_nt: TGCGCCAGCAGCTTCGGACAGGCGGCCGAGCAGTACTTC
cdr3_length: 14; clone_size: .; j_call: TRBJ1-2; d_call: .; v_call: TRBV29-1; cdr3_aa: CSASGRASNYGYTF; cdr3_nt: TGCTCCGCCTCAGGGAGGGCCTCTAACTATGGCTACACCTTC
cdr3_length: 14; clone_size: .; j_call: TRBJ1-3; d_call: .; v_call: TRBV28; cdr3_aa: CASSGGPSGNTIYF; cdr3_nt: TGTGCCAGCAGTGGCGGGCCGTCTGGAAACACCATATATTTT
cdr3_length: 14; clone_size: .; j_call: TRBJ1-1; d_call: TRBD1; v_call: TRBV3-1/TRBV3-2; cdr3_aa: CASSLRQGAGKAFF; cdr3_nt: TGTGCCAGCAGCCTCCGACAGGGGGCGGGCAAAGCTTTCTTT
cdr3_length: 14; clone_size: .; j_call: TRBJ1-1; d_call: .; v_call: TRBV10-2; cdr3_aa: CASSEGGAYTEAFF; cdr3_nt: TGCGCCAGCAGTGAAGGGGGGGCCTACACTGAAGCTTTCTTT
cdr3_length: 15; clone_size: .; j_call: TRBJ2-1; d_call: .; v_call: TRBV24-1; cdr3_aa: CATSVKTGRYNEQFF; cdr3_nt: TGTGCCACCAGTGTCAAGACAGGGAGGTACAATGAGCAGTTCTTC
cdr3_length: 15; clone_size: .; j_call: TRBJ2-1; d_call: .; v_call: TRBV27; cdr3_aa: CASRQQGPSYNEQFF; cdr3_nt: TGTGCCAGCAGACAACAGGGTCCCTCCTACAATGAGCAGTTCTTC
cdr3_length: 15; clone_size: few; j_call: TRBJ1-2; d_call: .; v_call: TRBV9; cdr3_aa: CASSVEYQGRSGYTF; cdr3_nt: TGTGCCAGCAGCGTAGAATATCAGGGGAGAAGTGGCTACACCTTC
cdr3_length: 13; clone_size: .; j_call: TRBJ1-2; d_call: .; v_call: TRBV6-5; cdr3_aa: CASTLGADYGYTF; cdr3_nt: TGTGCCAGCACTCTAGGCGCGGACTATGGCTACACCTTC
cdr3_length: 17; clone_size: .; j_call: TRBJ2-2; d_call: TRBD2; v_call: TRBV7-9; cdr3_aa: CASSHPKTSLRTGELFF; cdr3_nt: TGTGCCAGCAGCCATCCAAAGACTAGCCTTAGAACCGGGGAGCTGTTTTTT
cdr3_length: 14; clone_size: .; j_call: TRBJ1-2; d_call: TRBD1; v_call: TRBV28; cdr3_aa: CASSLQQGMGGYTF; cdr3_nt: TGTGCCAGCAGCCTCCAACAGGGGATGGGAGGCTACACCTTC
cdr3_length: 16; clone_size: .; j_call: TRBJ2-5; d_call: TRBD1; v_call: TRBV16; cdr3_aa: CASRNGRTGGLETQYF; cdr3_nt: TGTGCCAGCAGAAATGGAAGGACAGGGGGCTTAGAGACCCAGTACTTC
cdr3_length: 16; clone_size: .; j_call: TRBJ2-2; d_call: TRBD1; v_call: TRBV7-9; cdr3_aa: CASSLRAGGDTGELFF; cdr3_nt: TGTGCCAGCAGCTTAAGGGCAGGGGGCGACACCGGGGAGCTGTTTTTT
cdr3_length: 16; clone_size: .; j_call: TRBJ2-2; d_call: .; v_call: TRBV3-1/TRBV3-2; cdr3_aa: CASSQSGRGYTGELFF; cdr3_nt: TGTGCCAGCAGCCAATCTGGACGGGGGTACACCGGGGAGCTGTTTTTT
cdr3_length: 17; clone_size: .; j_call: TRBJ1-5; d_call: TRBD1; v_call: TRBV28; cdr3_aa: CASSFTGGEDGSQPQHF; cdr3_nt: TGTGCCAGCAGTTTTACAGGGGGCGAGGACGGCAGCCAGCCCCAGCATTTT
cdr3_length: 16; clone_size: .; j_call: TRBJ2-3; d_call: .; v_call: TRBV5-1; cdr3_aa: CASSLESASSTDTQYF; cdr3_nt: TGCGCCAGCAGCCTAGAAAGCGCGTCTAGCACAGATACGCAGTATTTT
cdr3_length: 15; clone_size: .; j_call: TRBJ2-3; d_call: TRBD1; v_call: TRBV14; cdr3_aa: CASSPRTGSTDTQYF; cdr3_nt: TGTGCCAGCAGCCCACGGACAGGAAGCACAGATACGCAGTATTTT
cdr3_length: 11; clone_size: once; j_call: TRBJ1-1; d_call: .; v_call: TRBV19; cdr3_aa: CATNKNTEAFF; cdr3_nt: TGTGCCACAAACAAGAACACTGAAGCTTTCTTT
cdr3_length: 12; clone_size: once; j_call: TRBJ1-1; d_call: .; v_call: TRBV5-1; cdr3_aa: CASSLDGGSAFF; cdr3_nt: TGCGCCAGCAGCTTGGATGGGGGCTCAGCTTTCTTT
cdr3_length: 12; clone_size: .; j_call: TRBJ1-1; d_call: .; v_call: TRBV7-2; cdr3_aa: CASSHGGTEAFF; cdr3_nt: TGTGCCAGCAGCCACGGGGGCACTGAAGCTTTCTTT
cdr3_length: 13; clone_size: few; j_call: TRBJ2-1; d_call: TRBD2; v_call: TRBV27; cdr3_aa: CAIGTISYNEQFF; cdr3_nt: TGTGCCATCGGGACTATCTCCTACAATGAGCAGTTCTTC
cdr3_length: 12; clone_size: .; j_call: TRBJ1-5; d_call: .; v_call: TRBV27; cdr3_aa: CASSLTNQPQHF; cdr3_nt: TGTGCCAGCAGCCTGACTAATCAGCCCCAGCATTTT
cdr3_length: 16; clone_size: .; j_call: TRBJ1-1; d_call: .; v_call: TRBV5-1; cdr3_aa: CASSLVAGLQNTEAFF; cdr3_nt: TGCGCCAGCAGCTTGGTCGCAGGCTTACAGAACACTGAAGCTTTCTTT
cdr3_length: 12; clone_size: .; j_call: TRBJ2-3; d_call: TRBD2; v_call: TRBV10-3; cdr3_aa: CASGDYTDTQYF; cdr3_nt: TGTGCCTCCGGGGACTACACAGATACGCAGTATTTT
cdr3_length: 16; clone_size: .; j_call: TRBJ2-3; d_call: TRBD2; v_call: TRBV3-1/TRBV3-2; cdr3_aa: CASSQGLGRNTDTQYF; cdr3_nt: TGTGCCAGCAGCCAAGGACTCGGGAGGAACACAGATACGCAGTATTTT
cdr3_length: 13; clone_size: .; j_call: TRBJ1-1; d_call: .; v_call: TRBV2; cdr3_aa: CASSIRTATEAFF; cdr3_nt: TGTGCCAGCAGCATACGAACAGCCACTGAAGCTTTCTTT
cdr3_length: 15; clone_size: .; j_call: TRBJ2-2; d_call: .; v_call: TRBV7-3; cdr3_aa: CASSTSGGNTGELFF; cdr3_nt: TGTGCCAGCAGCACCTCGGGTGGGAACACCGGGGAGCTGTTTTTT
cdr3_length: 16; clone_size: once; j_call: TRBJ2-1; d_call: TRBD2; v_call: TRBV7-2; cdr3_aa: CASSLPGGGVSGEQFF; cdr3_nt: TGTGCCAGCAGCCTCCCAGGCGGGGGTGTCTCAGGTGAGCAGTTCTTC
cdr3_length: 14; clone_size: few; j_call: TRBJ2-7; d_call: .; v_call: TRBV27; cdr3_aa: CASSLFGGTGEQYF; cdr3_nt: TGTGCCAGCAGTTTATTTGGGGGGACCGGCGAGCAGTACTTC
cdr3_length: 16; clone_size: .; j_call: TRBJ2-1; d_call: TRBD2; v_call: TRBV11-2; cdr3_aa: CASSRYTSGRFNEQFF; cdr3_nt: TGTGCCAGCAGCCGTTACACTAGCGGGAGGTTCAATGAGCAGTTCTTC
cdr3_length: 18; clone_size: .; j_call: TRBJ2-6; d_call: TRBD1; v_call: TRBV11-2; cdr3_aa: CASSVGTGDSSGANVLTF; cdr3_nt: TGTGCCAGCAGCGTCGGGACAGGGGATTCCTCTGGGGCCAACGTCCTGACTTTC
cdr3_length: 13; clone_size: few; j_call: TRBJ1-2; d_call: TRBD1; v_call: TRBV28; cdr3_aa: CAIQTGTVDGYTF; cdr3_nt: TGTGCCATCCAGACAGGGACGGTTGATGGCTACACCTTC
cdr3_length: 17; clone_size: .; j_call: TRBJ2-7; d_call: TRBD2; v_call: TRBV4-2; cdr3_aa: CASSQDMVAGTSYEQYF; cdr3_nt: TGTGCCAGCAGCCAAGATATGGTAGCGGGGACCTCCTACGAGCAGTACTTC
cdr3_length: 15; clone_size: .; j_call: TRBJ1-6; d_call: .; v_call: TRBV3-1/TRBV3-2; cdr3_aa: CASSQDKGVNSPLHF; cdr3_nt: TGTGCCAGCAGCCAAGATAAGGGGGTTAATTCACCCCTCCACTTT
cdr3_length: 16; clone_size: few; j_call: TRBJ1-5; d_call: TRBD1; v_call: TRBV4-1; cdr3_aa: CASSQSPGQLNQPQHF; cdr3_nt: TGCGCCAGCAGCCAATCGCCGGGACAGCTAAATCAGCCCCAGCATTTT
cdr3_length: 14; clone_size: .; j_call: TRBJ2-3; d_call: .; v_call: TRBV30; cdr3_aa: CACTTAGNTDTQYF; cdr3_nt: TGTGCCTGTACCACCGCCGGGAACACAGATACGCAGTATTTT
cdr3_length: 15; clone_size: .; j_call: TRBJ1-3; d_call: .; v_call: TRBV7-2; cdr3_aa: CASSLRGQSGNTIYF; cdr3_nt: TGTGCCAGCAGCTTAAGAGGGCAGTCTGGAAACACCATATATTTT
cdr3_length: 15; clone_size: .; j_call: TRBJ1-1; d_call: TRBD1; v_call: TRBV30; cdr3_aa: CAWSLRDRGGTEAFF; cdr3_nt: TGTGCCTGGAGCCTCCGGGACAGGGGGGGTACTGAAGCTTTCTTT
cdr3_length: 21; clone_size: once; j_call: TRBJ2-2; d_call: TRBD2; v_call: TRBV27; cdr3_aa: CASSPPPASGPSRVNTGELFF; cdr3_nt: TGTGCCAGCAGCCCTCCTCCGGCTAGCGGGCCCTCTCGGGTGAACACCGGGGAGCTGTTTTTT
cdr3_length: 14; clone_size: .; j_call: TRBJ2-3; d_call: TRBD1; v_call: TRBV19; cdr3_aa: CASSEQGDGDTQYF; cdr3_nt: TGTGCCAGTAGTGAGCAGGGGGATGGAGATACGCAGTATTTT